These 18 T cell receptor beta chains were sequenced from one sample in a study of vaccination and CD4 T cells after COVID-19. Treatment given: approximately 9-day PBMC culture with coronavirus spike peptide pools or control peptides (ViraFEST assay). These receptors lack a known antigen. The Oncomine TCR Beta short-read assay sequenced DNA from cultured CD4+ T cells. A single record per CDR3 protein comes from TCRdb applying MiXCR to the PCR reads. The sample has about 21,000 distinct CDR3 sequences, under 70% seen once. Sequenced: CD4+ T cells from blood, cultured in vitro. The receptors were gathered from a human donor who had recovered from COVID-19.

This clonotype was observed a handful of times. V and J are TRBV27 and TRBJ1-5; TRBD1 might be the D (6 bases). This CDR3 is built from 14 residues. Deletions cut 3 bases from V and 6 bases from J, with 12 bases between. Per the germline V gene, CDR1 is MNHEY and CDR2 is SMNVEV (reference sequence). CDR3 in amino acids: CASSFVQGGQPQHF. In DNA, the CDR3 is TGTGCCAGCAGTTTTGTACAGGGTGGTCAGCCCCAGCATTTT.

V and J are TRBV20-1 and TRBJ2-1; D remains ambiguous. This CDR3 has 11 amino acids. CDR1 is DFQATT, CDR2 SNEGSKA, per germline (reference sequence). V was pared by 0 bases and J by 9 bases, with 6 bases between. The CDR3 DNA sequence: TGCAGTGCTAGAGATTACCCTGAGCAGTTCTTC. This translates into CSARDYPEQFF.

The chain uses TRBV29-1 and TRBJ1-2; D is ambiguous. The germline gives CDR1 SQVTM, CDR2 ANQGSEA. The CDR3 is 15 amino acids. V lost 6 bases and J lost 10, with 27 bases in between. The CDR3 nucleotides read TGCAGCGTGCCCCTGGCAGGTCTAGAGTTATGGGACTACACCTTC. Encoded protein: CSVPLAGLELWDYTF.

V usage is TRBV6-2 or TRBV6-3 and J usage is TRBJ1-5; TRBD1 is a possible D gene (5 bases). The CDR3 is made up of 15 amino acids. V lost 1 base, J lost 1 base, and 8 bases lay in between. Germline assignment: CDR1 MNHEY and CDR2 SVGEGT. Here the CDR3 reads CASSYFGASNQPQHF. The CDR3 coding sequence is TGTGCCAGCAGTTACTTTGGGGCAAGCAATCAGCCCCAGCATTTT.

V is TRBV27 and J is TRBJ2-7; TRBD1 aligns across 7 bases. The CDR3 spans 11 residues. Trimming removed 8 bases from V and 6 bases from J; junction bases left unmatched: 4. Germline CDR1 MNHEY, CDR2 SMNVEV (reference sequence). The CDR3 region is CASGWTGEQYF. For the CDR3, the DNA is TGTGCCAGCGGGTGGACAGGCGAGCAGTACTTC.

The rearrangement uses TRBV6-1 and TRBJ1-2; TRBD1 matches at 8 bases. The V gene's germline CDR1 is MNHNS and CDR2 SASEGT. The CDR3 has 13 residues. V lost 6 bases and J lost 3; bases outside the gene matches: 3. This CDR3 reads CASRWTGYYGYTF. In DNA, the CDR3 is TGTGCCAGCAGGTGGACAGGGTACTATGGCTACACCTTC.

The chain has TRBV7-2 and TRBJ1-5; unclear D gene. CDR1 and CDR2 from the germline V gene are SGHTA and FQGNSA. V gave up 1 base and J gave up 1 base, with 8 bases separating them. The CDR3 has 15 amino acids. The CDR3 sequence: CASSLEALSNQPQHF. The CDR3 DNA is TGTGCCAGCAGCTTAGAGGCTCTGAGCAATCAGCCCCAGCATTTT. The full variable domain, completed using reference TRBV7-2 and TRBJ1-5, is GAGVSQSPSNKVTEKGKDVELRCDPISGHTALYWYRQSLGQGLEFLIYFQGNSAPDKSGLPSDRFSAERTGGSVSTLTIQRTQQEDSAVYLCASSLEALSNQPQHFGDGTRLSIL.

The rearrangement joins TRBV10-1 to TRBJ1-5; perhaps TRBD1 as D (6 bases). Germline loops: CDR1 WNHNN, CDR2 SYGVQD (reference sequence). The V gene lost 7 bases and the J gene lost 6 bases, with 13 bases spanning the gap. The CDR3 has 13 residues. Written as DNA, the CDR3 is TGCGCCAGCACTAGGGGGGTAGGTCAGCCCCAGCATTTT. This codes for CASTRGVGQPQHF.

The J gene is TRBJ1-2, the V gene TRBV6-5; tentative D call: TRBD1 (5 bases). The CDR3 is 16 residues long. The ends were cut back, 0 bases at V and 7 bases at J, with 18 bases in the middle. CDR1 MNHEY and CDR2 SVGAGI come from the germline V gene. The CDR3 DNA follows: TGTGCCAGCAGTTACTCGATAAGGGGTCCTATCGGTGGCTACACCTTC. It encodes CASSYSIRGPIGGYTF.

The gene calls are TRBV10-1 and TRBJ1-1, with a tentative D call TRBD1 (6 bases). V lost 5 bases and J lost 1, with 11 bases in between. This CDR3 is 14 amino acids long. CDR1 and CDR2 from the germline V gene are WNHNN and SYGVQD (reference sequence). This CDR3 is CASSSNRENTEAFF. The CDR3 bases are TGCGCCAGCAGTTCCAACAGGGAGAACACTGAAGCTTTCTTT.

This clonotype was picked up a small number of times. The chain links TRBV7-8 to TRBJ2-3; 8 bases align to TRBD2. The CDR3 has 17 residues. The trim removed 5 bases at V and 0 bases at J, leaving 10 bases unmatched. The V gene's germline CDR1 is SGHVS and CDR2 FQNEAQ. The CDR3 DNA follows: TGTGCCAGCAGCGTTCCGGGACTAGGGGAGAGCACAGATACGCAGTATTTT. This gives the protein CASSVPGLGESTDTQYF. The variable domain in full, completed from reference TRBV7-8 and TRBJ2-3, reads GAGVSQSPRYKVAKRGQDVALRCDPISGHVSLFWYQQALGQGPEFLTYFQNEAQLDKSGLPSDRFFAERPEGSVSTLKIQRTQQEDSAVYLCASSVPGLGESTDTQYFGPGTRLTVL.

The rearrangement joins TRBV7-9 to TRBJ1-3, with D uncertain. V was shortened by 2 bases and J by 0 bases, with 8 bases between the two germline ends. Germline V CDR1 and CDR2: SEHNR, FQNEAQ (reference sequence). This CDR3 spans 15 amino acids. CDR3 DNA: TGTGCCAGCAGCTTACTGAGGAGCTCTGGAAACACCATATATTTT. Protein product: CASSLLRSSGNTIYF.

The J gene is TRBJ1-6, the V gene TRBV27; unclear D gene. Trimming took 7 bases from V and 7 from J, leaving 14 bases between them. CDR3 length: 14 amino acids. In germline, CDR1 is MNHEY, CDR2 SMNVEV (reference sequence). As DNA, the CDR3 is TGTGCCAGCACCGATTGGAGGGAGAATTCACCCCTCCACTTT. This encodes CASTDWRENSPLHF.

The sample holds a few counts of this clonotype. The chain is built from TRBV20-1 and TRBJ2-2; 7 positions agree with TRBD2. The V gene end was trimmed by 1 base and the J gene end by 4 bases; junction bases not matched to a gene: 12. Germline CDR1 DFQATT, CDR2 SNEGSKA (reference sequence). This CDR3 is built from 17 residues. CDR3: CSARGVVAGARTGELFF. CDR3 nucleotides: TGCAGTGCTAGAGGGGTAGTTGCGGGAGCACGCACCGGGGAGCTGTTTTTT.

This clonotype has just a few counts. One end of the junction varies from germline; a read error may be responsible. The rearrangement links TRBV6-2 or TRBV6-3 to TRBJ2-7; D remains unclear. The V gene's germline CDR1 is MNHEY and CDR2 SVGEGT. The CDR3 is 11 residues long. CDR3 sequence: CASSNSYEQYF. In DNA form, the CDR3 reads TGTGCCAGCAGTAACTCCTACGAGCAGTACTTC.

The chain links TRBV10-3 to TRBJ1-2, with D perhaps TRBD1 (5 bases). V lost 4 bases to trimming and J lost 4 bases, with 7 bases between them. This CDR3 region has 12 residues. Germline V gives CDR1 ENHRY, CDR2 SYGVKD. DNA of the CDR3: TGTGCCATCAGTGCGGACATCTATGGCTACACCTTC. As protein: CAISADIYGYTF.

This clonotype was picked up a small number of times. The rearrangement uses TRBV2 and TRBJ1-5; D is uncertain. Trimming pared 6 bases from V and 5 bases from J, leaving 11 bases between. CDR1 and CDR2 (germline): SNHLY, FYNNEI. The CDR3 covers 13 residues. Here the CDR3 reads CASSGEVDQPQHF. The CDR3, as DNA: TGTGCCAGCAGCGGGGAGGTGGATCAGCCCCAGCATTTT.

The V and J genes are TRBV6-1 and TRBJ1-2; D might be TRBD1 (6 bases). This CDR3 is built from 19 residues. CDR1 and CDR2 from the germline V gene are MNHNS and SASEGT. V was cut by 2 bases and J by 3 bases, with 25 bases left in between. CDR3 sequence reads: CASSEPQGSFVPGDYGYTF. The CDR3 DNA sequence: TGTGCCAGCAGTGAACCCCAGGGGTCGTTTGTTCCCGGGGACTATGGCTACACCTTC.